This T cell receptor beta chain is from a study of blood T cell repertoires in COVID-19. The wider study: The cDNA or gDNA used as material had been derived from T cells, B-cell-depleted T cells, or PBMCs.

Trimming at V came to 2 bases and at J to 0 bases, leaving 2 bases not matched to a gene. This CDR3 contains 16 residues. Per the germline V gene, CDR1 is SGHRS and CDR2 is YFSETQ. The repertoire was sequenced with immunoSEQ multiplex PCR; TCRdb's copy has only in-frame clones and lacks some. The sample holds around 160,000 clones, approximately 90% seen once. For this clone: This sample includes further DNA sequences coding for the same CDR3.

The sequenced material came from peripheral blood. The genes are TRBV5-1 and TRBJ2-2, with TRBD2 matching 9 bases. The clonotype comes from a woman aged 70-85 years with COVID-19, enrolled during active disease. CDR3 sequence reads: CASSFLAGANTGELFF. CDR3 DNA: TGCGCCAGCAGCTTCTTAGCGGGGGCGAACACCGGGGAGCTGTTTTTT.